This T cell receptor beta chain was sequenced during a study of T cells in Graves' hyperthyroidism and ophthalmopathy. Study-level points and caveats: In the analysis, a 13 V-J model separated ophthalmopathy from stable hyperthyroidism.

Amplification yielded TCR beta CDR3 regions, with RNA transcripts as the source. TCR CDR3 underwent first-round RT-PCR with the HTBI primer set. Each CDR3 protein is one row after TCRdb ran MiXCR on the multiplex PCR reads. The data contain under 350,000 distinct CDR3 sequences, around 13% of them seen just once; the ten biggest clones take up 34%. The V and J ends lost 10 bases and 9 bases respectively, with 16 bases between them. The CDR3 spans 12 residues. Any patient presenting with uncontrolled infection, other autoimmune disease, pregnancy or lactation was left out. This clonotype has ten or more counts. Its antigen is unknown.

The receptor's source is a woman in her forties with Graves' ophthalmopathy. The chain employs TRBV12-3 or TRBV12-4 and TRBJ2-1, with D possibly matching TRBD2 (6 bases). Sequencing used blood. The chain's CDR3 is CATSSVLVEQFF. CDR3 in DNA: TGTGCCACCTCTAGCGTTTTGGTTGAGCAGTTCTTC.